The source of this T cell receptor beta chain is a study of regulatory T cells in long-lasting Graves disease. The CDR3 runs 14 residues. Germline CDR1 and CDR2: MGHDK and SYGVNS. V gave up 9 bases and J gave up 0 bases, with 12 bases separating them. As to time point: persistent/refractory GD, antithyroid drugs over 5 years with positive TRAb. After RNA was extracted from PBMCs, the TCR library was made from it. All patients originated from an endocrinology department located in Xi'an, China. TCR beta libraries were built with iRepertoire HTBI primers and Arm-PCR of CDR3 regions. Via MiXCR, TCRdb re-called the multiplex PCR reads, giving one row per CDR3 protein. The profile shows about 340,000 distinct CDR3 sequences, about 19% of them singletons.

The chain employs TRBV25-1 and TRBJ1-5; D remains unclear. This specimen consisted of peripheral blood mononuclear cells (PBMCs), obtained when the disease was refractory, from a patient treated with antithyroid drugs. This receptor was identified in a female donor with Graves disease. The CDR3 nucleotides read TGTGCCAGAACGCGAAGACATAGCAATCAGCCCCAGCATTTT. Translated, it gives CARTRRHSNQPQHF.